This T cell receptor beta chain was sequenced for a study of CD8 T cells in ankylosing spondylitis (dated by TCRdb to the late 2010s). Background on the whole study: T cell receptor beta repertoires were profiled in healthy donors and ankylosing spondylitis patients so that disease-linked TCR variants could be found. The full study cohort comprised around 23 ankylosing spondylitis patients and some 100 healthy donors. Peripheral blood was sampled, and synovial fluid was additionally collected from ankylosing spondylitis patients. Here is what the overall study found, with its caveats: The disease-linked clones had a CD8+ phenotype and were found at relatively low frequencies in peripheral blood. A TCR beta motif of about eight highly homologous amino acid variants appeared characteristic of blood from ankylosing spondylitis patients. Some TCR beta motif variants had previously been reported in synovial fluid and blood of reactive arthritis patients, which suggested common disease-initiation mechanisms. The disease-linked clones were reported as significantly enriched in matched synovial fluid samples from ankylosing spondylitis patients.

Deletion took 1 base off V and 1 base off J, with a span of 8 bases between the germline ends. The germline V gene yields SGHRS for CDR1 and YFSETQ for CDR2. The CDR3 has 15 amino acids, counting the end cysteine and phenylalanine. CDR3 DNA is the only sequence kept; it has 45 bases, read in frame from the first base. In this sample, this clonotype turned up a few times. The clone's antigen remains unknown. The sample holds no much larger clone one base away, and base qualities are not on file. Sequenced using an Illumina HiSeq 2500. Quantitative 5'-RACE with molecular barcodes was used to prepare TCR beta libraries. As for the authors' bioinformatics: To identify disease-linked TCR variants, a new computational method was used, one built on a probabilistic model of VDJ rearrangement. Starting from the raw public reads, TCRdb applied fastp trimming at Q25, assembled clones with MiXCR and retained in-frame beta chains. Each entry is one CDR3 protein sequence, shown with its most common DNA and genes. TCRdb, not the original authors, processed these V and J calls. The sample includes 310,000 or so distinct CDR3 sequences, with around 20% observed a single time. The ten most abundant clones make up roughly 7.3% of the sample.

The specimen sequenced was blood, either unsorted or a sorted T cell fraction (not recorded which). The receptor's source is a male donor with ankylosing spondylitis or in good health (not recorded which). The rearrangement joined TRBV5-1 to TRBJ2-2; matching of 5 bases hints at TRBD1 as the D gene. CDR3 region: CASSLSQENTGELFF. The nucleotides read TGCGCCAGCAGCTTGTCACAGGAGAACACCGGGGAGCTGTTTTTT.